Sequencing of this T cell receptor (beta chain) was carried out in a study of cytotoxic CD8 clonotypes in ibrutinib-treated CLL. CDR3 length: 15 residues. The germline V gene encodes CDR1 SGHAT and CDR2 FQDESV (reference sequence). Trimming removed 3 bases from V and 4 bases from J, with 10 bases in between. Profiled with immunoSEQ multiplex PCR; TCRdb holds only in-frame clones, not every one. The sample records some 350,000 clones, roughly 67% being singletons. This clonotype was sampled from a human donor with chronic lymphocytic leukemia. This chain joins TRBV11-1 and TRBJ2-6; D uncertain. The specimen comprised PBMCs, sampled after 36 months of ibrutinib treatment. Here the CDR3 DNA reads TGTGCCAGCAGCTTTTGGGTCGCCGGGGCCAACGTCCTGACTTTC. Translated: CASSFWVAGANVLTF.